One sample yielded the 16 T cell receptor delta chains listed below, sequenced in a study of γδ T cells in repeated Plasmodium falciparum infection. Flow sorting of PBMC yielded separate Vgamma9/Vdelta2+ and Vdelta2-negative gammadelta T cell populations for bulk repertoire analysis. TCRdb used CATT to re-call clones from the multiplex PCR reads. The sample lists 85,000 to 90,000 delta-chain clones, approximately 1.4% occurring once. The source material was gamma-delta T cells from blood. The receptors stem from a pool of human donors (malaria-infected and uninfected, not separated).

This clone was observed a handful of times. A single base is all that separates this from a far larger clone, so a read error is likely. The identical CDR3 is also encoded by other nucleotide sequences in the sample. The chain is built from TRDV2 and TRDJ1; 13 bases fit TRDD3. Per germline, CDR1 GEAIGNYY and CDR2 EKD. Losses at the gene ends were 2 bases for V and 2 bases for J; bases not matched to a gene: 7. The CDR3 runs to 17 residues. CDR3 sequence (DNA): TGTGCCTGTGACAGCCTACTGGGGGATACGGGAACCGATAAACTCATCTTT. This codes for CACDSLLGDTGTDKLIF.

A note on this clone: TCRdb attributes to this sequence the protein of a much larger clone, which differs from the DNA translation at residue 19; a read error is likely, and the protein displayed is translated from the DNA. This sequence joins TRDV1 and TRDJ3; the D gene is possibly TRDD3 (6 bases). TCRdb offers no J gene call, so here the DNA was matched to germline to obtain one. The length of the CDR3 is 28 residues. Trimming stripped 0 bases from V and 2 bases from J, with 41 bases between. Germline V CDR1 and CDR2: TSWWSYY, QGS. This CDR3 is CALGELVGPLQSYWDRPKGPWDTRQMFF. The DNA for the CDR3 is TGTGCTCTTGGGGAACTAGTGGGACCTCTACAATCGTACTGGGATAGGCCGAAGGGCCCCTGGGACACCCGACAGATGTTTTTC.

As to this clone: The protein recorded in TCRdb matches a much larger clone and deviates from this DNA's translation at residue 4, suggesting a read error; the protein here is obtained by translating the DNA. The J gene is TRDJ1, the V gene TRDV2; 9 nucleotides line up with TRDD3. TCRdb records no J gene; here it was assigned by comparing the DNA to germline. Germline lookup yields CDR1 GEAIGNYY and CDR2 EKD. The CDR3 consists of 22 residues. V shed 6 bases and J 0 bases; nucleotides not matched to a gene: 28. The CDR3 reads CACYRNPTRRGYASRYTDKLIF. CDR3 bases: TGTGCCTGTTACAGGAATCCTACGAGAAGGGGATACGCGAGTAGGTACACCGATAAACTCATCTTT.

This clone showed up just a few times. The TCRdb protein comes from a much larger clone and disagrees with this DNA's translation at residue 8, likely due to a read error; the protein given here is derived from the DNA. V is TRDV1 and J is TRDJ1; D not resolved. The CDR3 totals 12 residues. The germline CDR1 and CDR2 sequences are TSWWSYY and QGS. The CDR3 protein is CALGEYTNKLIF. CDR3 nucleotide sequence: TGTGCTCTTGGGGAATACACCAATAAACTCATCTTT.

This clone was counted ten times or more. The gene calls are TRDV1 and TRDJ1; 8 bases are shared with TRDD2. Germline matching of the DNA provided the J gene here, since TCRdb leaves it blank. CDR3 length: 24 amino acids. Germline assignment: CDR1 TSWWSYY and CDR2 QGS. With V trimmed by 0 bases and J by 5 bases, 32 bases remained unmatched. The CDR3 spells CALGELVPKASYPWAEGGTDKLIF. The CDR3 region has the DNA TGTGCTCTTGGGGAACTAGTCCCTAAAGCTTCCTACCCATGGGCCGAGGGGGGCACTGATAAACTCATCTTT.

In this sample, this clone turned up a few times. This DNA translates differently at residue 12 from the TCRdb protein, which is that of a much larger clone; a read error is likely, and the protein shown is the DNA's own translation. This chain uses TRDV1 with TRDJ1; maybe TRDD3 (6 bases). Because TCRdb records no J gene, it was assigned here through a match of the DNA to germline. The V end lost 7 bases, the J end lost 1 base, and 28 bases lay between the germline ends. Germline V gives CDR1 TSWWSYY, CDR2 QGS. CDR3 length equals 19 residues. The CDR3 DNA reads as TGTGCTCTTGTGCTCTTCCCCCTCGCGGGGGGAACGACCACCGATAAACTCATCTTT. Protein: CALVLFPLAGGTTTDKLIF.

This clone was recorded a few times. TCRdb attributes to this sequence the protein of a much larger clone, which differs from the DNA translation at residue 15; a read error is likely, and the protein displayed is translated from the DNA. The chain joins TRDV2 to TRDJ1, with D perhaps TRDD3 (6 bases). The J gene was missing in TCRdb and was found by matching the end of the DNA to germline. The CDR3 is 18 amino acids. Germline lookup yields CDR1 GEAIGNYY and CDR2 EKD. CDR3 DNA sequence: TGCGCCTGTGACACCCTTTCTCCAAGAGATACGGGGACCGATAGACTCATCTTT. This codes for CACDTLSPRDTGTDRLIF.

There are many counts of this clone. TCRdb attributes to this sequence the protein of a much larger clone, which differs from the DNA translation at residue 8; a read error is likely, and the protein displayed is translated from the DNA. The CDR3 nucleotides are TGTGCCTGTGACTGGGGGCCCCGAGCTTTGACAGCACAACTCTTCTTT. Its translation: CACDWGPRALTAQLFF. V and J are TRDV2 and TRDJ2, with a weak D call TRDD3 (6 bases). TCRdb records no J gene; here it was assigned by comparing the DNA to germline. Trimming pared 3 bases from V and 0 bases from J, leaving 13 bases between. The length of the CDR3 is 16 residues. Germline CDR1 is GEAIGNYY and CDR2 is EKD.

Comments on this clone: TCRdb has a much larger clone's protein, which differs at residue 3 from the translation of this DNA, likely because of a read error; what is shown is the protein translated from the DNA. The chain couples TRDV2 to TRDJ3; 13 nucleotides agree with TRDD3. Assignment of the J gene here rests on matching the DNA to germline, because TCRdb gives none. The CDR3 extends over 20 amino acids. CDR1 and CDR2 (germline): GEAIGNYY, EKD. The CDR3 bases are TGTGCCCGTGACGGACTGGGGGATACGCGTTTCCCCTGGGACACCCGACAGATGTTTTTC. It specifies CARDGLGDTRFPWDTRQMFF.

This clone has only a few counts. For this DNA, TCRdb reports the protein of a much larger clone, which diverges at residue 3, most likely from a read error; the protein presented here is translated directly from the DNA. This rearrangement joins TRDV2 to TRDJ1; TRDD3 might be the D (6 bases). No J segment appears in TCRdb, so it was assigned here by matching the sequence to germline. The CDR3 spans 16 residues. CDR1 is GEAIGNYY, CDR2 EKD, per germline. CDR3 in DNA: TGTGCCGGTGACACCGTTGGGGGCCCCACCCCCGATAAACTCATCTTT. It specifies CAGDTVGGPTPDKLIF.

This clone showed up just a few times. TCRdb has a much larger clone's protein, which differs at residue 8 from the translation of this DNA, likely because of a read error; what is shown is the protein translated from the DNA. V usage is TRDV1 and J usage is TRDJ1; D unclear. Germline CDR1 and CDR2: TSWWSYY and QGS. The CDR3 runs 19 residues. Trimming removed 0 bases at V and 4 bases at J, with 24 bases between. In DNA, the CDR3 is TGTGCTCTTGGGGAACTGGGAAGATGGTGGGCCTCCCGGGACGATAAACTCATCTTT. Protein product: CALGELGRWWASRDDKLIF.

A few counts support this clone. This probably arose from a read error, given a far larger clone one base away. Different DNA sequences within this sample yield the same CDR3. The chain carries TRDV2 and TRDJ3; 8 nucleotides align to TRDD3. The J gene is not listed in TCRdb, so it was assigned here from a DNA match to germline. From germline, CDR1 is GEAIGNYY and CDR2 EKD. CDR3 size: 22 residues. V was pared by 4 bases and J by 0 bases, with 19 bases of the junction left unmatched. CDR3 nucleotide sequence: TGTGCCTGTGATTCGCCACCAACTGGGGGGTACGGAAGCTCCTGGGACACCCGACAGATGTTTTTC. This encodes CACDSPPTGGYGSSWDTRQMFF.

Regarding this clone: This sequence is one base from a far larger clone and is likely a read error. The sample carries other DNA sequences with the same CDR3. No J gene was assigned, while the V gene was called as TRDV2; TRDD3, the D gene given by the table, was not confirmed from the DNA. CDR1 is GEAIGNYY and CDR2 is EKD in the germline V gene. CDR3 size: 19 residues. The CDR3 DNA is TGTGCCTGTGACAGACTGGGGGCCAGGAGCGGGACCGAGGCCGATAAGCTCATCTTT. Translation: CACDRLGARSGTEADKLIF.

This clone was detected only a few times. The TCRdb record carries a much larger clone's protein, which differs from this DNA's translation at residue 5; a read error is the likely cause, and the protein listed here is the DNA translation. This chain links TRDV1 with TRDJ1; D is undetermined. The germline gives CDR1 TSWWSYY, CDR2 QGS. This CDR3 region has 15 residues. The V and J ends lost 5 bases and 0 bases respectively, with 13 bases between them. This chain's CDR3 is CALGKSSHNTDKLIF. The CDR3 nucleotides read TGTGCTCTTGGGAAATCCTCACACAACACCGATAAACTCATCTTT.

This clone was seen ten or more times. Here the CDR3 DNA reads TGTGCCTGTGACACGGCGGACTGGGGGAGGGTAGCTTTGACAGCACAACTCTTCTTT. Protein sequence: CACDTADWGRVALTAQLFF. J is TRDJ2 and V is TRDV2, with TRDD3 matching 9 bases. J was trimmed by 0 bases and V by 1 base; bases with no gene match: 11. There are 19 residues in the CDR3. Germline CDR1 is GEAIGNYY and CDR2 is EKD.

In the case of this clone: For this DNA, TCRdb reports the protein of a much larger clone, which diverges at residue 12, most likely from a read error; the protein presented here is translated directly from the DNA. The V call is TRDV2, the J call TRDJ1; perhaps TRDD3 as D (6 bases). TCRdb leaves out the J gene; it was filled in here by matching the DNA to germline. The CDR3 is 23 amino acids. Germline CDR1 and CDR2: GEAIGNYY and EKD. V gave up 3 bases and J gave up 4 bases, with 41 bases separating them. The CDR3 here is CACDPVKGPFPCTGRKEVDKLIF. The CDR3 DNA follows: TGTGCCTGTGACCCCGTAAAAGGACCATTCCCGTGTACTGGGCGGAAGGAGGTCGATAAACTCATCTTT.